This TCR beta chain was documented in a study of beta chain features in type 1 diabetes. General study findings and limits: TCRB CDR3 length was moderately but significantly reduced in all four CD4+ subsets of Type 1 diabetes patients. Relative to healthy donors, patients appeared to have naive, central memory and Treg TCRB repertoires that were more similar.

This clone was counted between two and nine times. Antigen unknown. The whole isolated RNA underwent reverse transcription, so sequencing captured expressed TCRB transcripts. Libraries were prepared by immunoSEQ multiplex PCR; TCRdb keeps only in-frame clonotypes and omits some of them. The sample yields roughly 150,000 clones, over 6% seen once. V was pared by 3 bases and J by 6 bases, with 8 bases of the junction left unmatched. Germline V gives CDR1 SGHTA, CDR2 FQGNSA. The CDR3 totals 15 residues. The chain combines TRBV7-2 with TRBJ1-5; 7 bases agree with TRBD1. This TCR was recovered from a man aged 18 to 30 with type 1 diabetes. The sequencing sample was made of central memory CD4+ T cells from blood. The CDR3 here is CASSLKGAGGQPQHF. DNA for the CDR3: TGTGCCAGCAGCTTGAAGGGGGCGGGAGGTCAGCCCCAGCATTTT.